The sequence of this TCR beta chain was determined in a study of cytomegalovirus exposure and HLA in healthy donors. The PCR made use of 60 Vbeta and 13 Jbeta primers. Repertoires were generated with immunoSEQ multiplex PCR, while TCRdb's copy carries only in-frame clones and drops some. The sample shows approximately 140,000 clones, around three quarters of them seen only once. This CDR3 has 15 amino acids. The V and J ends lost 1 base and 7 bases, in that order; junction bases with no gene match: 6. Germline lookup yields CDR1 MGHRA and CDR2 YSYEKL. V is TRBV4-1 and J is TRBJ1-5; 8 bases line up with TRBD1. The specimen sequenced was PBMCs. The receptor's source is a woman aged 40 to 50 in good health and CMV-seropositive. The CDR3 nucleotides read TGCGCCAGCAGCCAAGTCATAACAGGGGGACAGCCCCAGCATTTT. This translates into CASSQVITGGQPQHF.